Listed below are T cell receptor beta chains from one sample, sequenced in a study of CD8 T cells in Susac syndrome. TCRdb re-derived calls from the immunoSEQ multiplex PCR reads in MiXCR, one entry per CDR3 protein. The repertoire has around 110,000 distinct CDR3 sequences, 96% of them found once; the top ten carry less than 0.15%. Sequencing input: CD4+ T cells from PBMCs. The receptors come from a human donor with Susac syndrome. The CDR3 runs from the conserved cysteine through the conserved F or W. D genes are given only for firm matches. Size values are once, few and many counts, or a class for expanded clones, and some rows have none.

j_call v_call clone_size d_call cdr3_length cdr3_nt cdr3_aa
TRBJ2-2 TRBV30 - - 14 TGTGCCTGCACCGGGACACTGAACACCGGGGAGCTGTTTTTT CACTGTLNTGELFF
TRBJ1-2 TRBV4-2 few TRBD1 15 TGTGCCAGCAGCCAAGACGACAGGGGAAGAGGTGGCTACACCTTC CASSQDDRGRGGYTF
TRBJ1-3 TRBV30 - - 13 TGTGCCTGGAGTGTACAGGGTGGAAACACCATATATTTT CAWSVQGGNTIYF
TRBJ2-1 TRBV3-1 - - 14 TGTGCCAGCAGCCAGCTACGGGACGTGAATGAGCAGTTCTTC CASSQLRDVNEQFF
TRBJ1-4 TRBV29-1 - - 12 TGCAGCGTTGTGTCAGGGGATGAAAAACTGTTTTTT CSVVSGDEKLFF
TRBJ2-3 TRBV7-9 - - 13 TGTGCCAGCAGCCCCAACAAGTTGGATACGCAGTATTTT CASSPNKLDTQYF
TRBJ2-2 TRBV7-8 - - 16 TGTGCCAGCAGCTTCGTCAGTGGGGGCGGCACCGGGGAGCTGTTTTTT CASSFVSGGGTGELFF
TRBJ1-2 TRBV7-9 once - 15 TGTGCCAGCAGCTCCGTAGAGGTGCAGGTCAGGGGCTACACCTTC CASSSVEVQVRGYTF
TRBJ2-7 TRBV7-2 - - 12 TGTGCCAGCAGCCCACCACAGTACGAGCAGTACTTC CASSPPQYEQYF
TRBJ2-5 TRBV2 - TRBD2 17 TGTGCCAGCAGTGACGGACTAGCGGGAGTCTTTCAAGAGACCCAGTACTTC CASSDGLAGVFQETQYF
TRBJ2-7 TRBV20-1 - TRBD2 18 TGCAGTACGAGGACCACCCGGACTAGCGGGATTATCACCTACGAGCAGTACTTC CSTRTTRTSGIITYEQYF
TRBJ2-3 TRBV29-1 once TRBD2 15 TGCAGCGTTGGGGGACTAGCGGGAGTGTTAGATACGCAGTATTTT CSVGGLAGVLDTQYF
TRBJ2-5 TRBV5-6 - - 13 TGTGCCAGCAGCTTGGGGCTTCCTGAGACCCAGTACTTC CASSLGLPETQYF
TRBJ2-1 TRBV11-3 - - 15 TGTGCCAGCAGCTTTGGGAACCCTCAGGACAATGAGCAGTTCTTC CASSFGNPQDNEQFF
TRBJ2-7 TRBV18 - TRBD2 14 TGTGCCAGCTCACCAGCTAGCGGGGACTACGAGCAGTACTTC CASSPASGDYEQYF
TRBJ2-4 TRBV30 - - 16 TGTGCCTGGAGAGACAGTGGGGGTTTGGCCAAAAACATTCAGTACTTC CAWRDSGGLAKNIQYF
TRBJ2-1 TRBV20-1 - - 14 TGCAGTGCTACCACTAGCCTAAGAGGGAATGAGCAGTTCTTC CSATTSLRGNEQFF
TRBJ1-2 TRBV7-8 - - 16 TGTGCCAGCAGCTTAGCGGGACAACAAGGGGGCTATGGCTACACCTTC CASSLAGQQGGYGYTF
TRBJ2-7 TRBV3-1 - - 13 TGTGCCAGCAGCCTTGGGTTCTCCTACGAGCAGTACTTC CASSLGFSYEQYF
TRBJ2-7 TRBV20-1 - TRBD1 17 TGCAGTGCGGCCGCCTCATCCGGGACAGCCAACTCCTACGAGCAGTACTTC CSAAASSGTANSYEQYF